What follows describes a single T cell receptor (beta chain). This sample is part of a study of patients and donors after allogeneic stem cell transplantation. Via MiXCR, TCRdb re-called the RT-PCR reads, giving one row per CDR3 protein. Here the sample spans approximately 410,000 distinct CDR3 sequences, under 20% being singletons. The CDR3 contains 13 residues. Trimming cost V 5 bases and J 5 bases, with 12 bases left between them. CDR1 is MNHEY and CDR2 is SMNVEV in the germline V gene (reference sequence). The chain links TRBV27 to TRBJ1-2; D not certain. The material sequenced was blood, either unsorted or a sorted T cell fraction (not recorded which). The receptor was isolated from a human donor who was either an allogeneic HSCT recipient or a stem cell or donor lymphocyte infusion donor (not recorded which). It is not recorded whose cells these are; they may come from a transplant donor. The CDR3 reads CASSEVGGYGYTF. In DNA form, the CDR3 reads TGTGCCAGCAGTGAGGTCGGTGGATATGGCTACACCTTC.